This TCR beta chain was recorded in a study of identical twins. This clonotype was observed a few times. Everyone who donated was a healthy Caucasian. The germline V gene encodes CDR1 MDHEN and CDR2 SYDVKM. V dropped 4 bases and J dropped 3 bases, with 16 bases sitting between them. CDR3 length: 15 residues. TCRdb re-called the 5' RACE reads with MiXCR, one entry per CDR3 protein. This sample has about 900,000 distinct CDR3 sequences, with about 12% found just once. The sample was also linked to a second study, of yellow fever vaccine responses in identical twins.

This clonotype originated in a woman between 18 and 29 years old in good health. Material: PBMCs. The chain joins TRBV28 to TRBJ2-7; a possible D gene is TRBD2 (5 bases). The CDR3 DNA reads TGTGCCAGCAGTTGGCCGGCAGGAGACTACTACGAGCAGTACTTC. This codes for CASSWPAGDYYEQYF.